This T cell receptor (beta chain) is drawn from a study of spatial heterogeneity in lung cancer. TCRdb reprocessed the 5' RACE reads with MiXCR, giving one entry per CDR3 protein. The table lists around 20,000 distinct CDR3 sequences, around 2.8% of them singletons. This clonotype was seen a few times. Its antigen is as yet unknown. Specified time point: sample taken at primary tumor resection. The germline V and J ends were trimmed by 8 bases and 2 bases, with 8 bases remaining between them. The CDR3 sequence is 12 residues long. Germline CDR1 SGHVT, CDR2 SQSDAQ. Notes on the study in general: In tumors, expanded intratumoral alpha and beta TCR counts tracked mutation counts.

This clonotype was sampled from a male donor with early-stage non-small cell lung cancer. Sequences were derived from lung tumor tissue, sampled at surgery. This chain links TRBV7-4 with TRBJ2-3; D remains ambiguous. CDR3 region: CASSQDTDTQYF. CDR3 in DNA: TGTGCCAGCTCTCAGGACACAGATACGCAGTATTTT.